The entry below describes one T cell receptor beta chain. Its antigen is still unknown. Libraries came from 5' RACE. Each TCR library was prepared from around 3,400 ng of total RNA. For each sample, cDNA was synthesized in eight separate reactions using SMARTScribe reverse transcriptase. During cDNA synthesis, template switching was used to introduce unique molecular identifiers that contained a 6-nucleotide sample barcode. Amplification of TCRalpha and TCRbeta cDNA involved two nested PCRs of approximately 16 and 10 cycles, and each PCR was followed by bead purification. Before amplification, cDNA was treated with uracil DNA-glycosylase and purified using the QIAquick PCR purification kit. The second PCR added Illumina TruSeq-compatible adapters along with sample-specific barcodes. Library quality and concentration were checked on TapeStation and Qubit, and libraries were pooled at 4.5 to 5.5 ng each. Pooled libraries were sequenced on an Illumina HiSeq2500 single-index Rapid Run with 2 x 100 bp reads and custom sequencing primers. In the paper's pipeline: PCR and sequencing errors were corrected by UMI-based consensus assembly using MiGEC version 1.2.6. MiXCR version 2.1.1 handled V(D)J alignment, clonotype assembly and CDR3 extraction. Gene usage, clonotype sharing and MAIT/NKT TCR abundance were normalised by analysing the top 1000, 10 000 and 20 000 clonotypes per sample. Diversity was computed as the inverse Simpson index with the vegan R package after downsampling to 27 000 UMIs. Paired Mann-Whitney U tests were applied to discordant twin pairs, and Benjamini-Hochberg correction was used for multiple testing. The reads were reprocessed in TCRdb, with one entry per CDR3 protein sequence and no accompanying DNA. The V and J calls reflect TCRdb's pipeline rather than the authors' work. The sample's clone listing holds 45,000 or so distinct CDR3 sequences. About 5% of the sample belongs to the ten largest clones.

The entry originates in a study of monozygotic twins with inflammatory bowel disease (dated by TCRdb to the late 2010s). Concerning the study at large: In total, around 28 monozygotic twin pairs made up the full study: 19 Danish pairs, all IBD-discordant, plus nine German pairs, of which four were IBD-concordant and five were IBD-discordant. The search for disease-associated traits relied mainly on comparing, within discordant pairs, IBD patients with their genetically identical healthy co-twins. Each individual had, on average, about 151 000 unique TCRalpha sequences and 181 000 unique TCRbeta sequences available for analysis. Results and caveats for the whole study, not just this receptor: Different T cell subtypes could not be distinguished in the analysis. Repertoire similarity did not differ between concordant and discordant twins, possibly due to limited statistical power. IBD patients shared fewer clonotypes with other individuals than healthy twins did, most markedly in patients showing signs of disease activity. Differing immunosuppressive treatments among patients may have added background noise and inter-individual variability to the repertoires. No single strong signal or clonotype linked to IBD turned up in the results, so the idea that one exists was not supported. Measured by the inverse Simpson index, TCRbeta repertoire diversity was lower in IBD patients than in their healthy co-twins.

Measured from the cysteine to the phenylalanine, the CDR3 is 15 residues long. No DNA sequence is on record. Based on the germline V gene, the CDR1 and CDR2 sequences are SGHAT and FQNNGV. A 2.5 ml peripheral blood sample was drawn into PAXgene tubes per donor and stored at -80°C. Total RNA was isolated from whole blood with the PAXgene blood miRNA kit on an automated QIAcube, without T cell sorting. Peripheral blood from monozygotic twin pairs who were concordant or discordant for inflammatory bowel disease underwent deep TCRalpha and TCRbeta repertoire profiling using unique molecular barcoding. Smoking habits were recorded for all twin pairs, and individuals were classified as current, former or never smokers.

The TCR was taken from a human donor with ulcerative colitis or Crohn's disease, or a healthy co-twin of an affected twin (not recorded which). This chain joins TRBV11-2 to TRBJ1-3. Sequencing used blood. This receptor has the CDR3 CASSLDSVAGNTIYF.